These 10 T cell receptor beta chains were all obtained from the same sample, sequenced in a study of beta chain features in type 1 diabetes. Overall study findings and caveats: Among all four CD4+ subsets, Type 1 diabetes patients had TCRB CDR3s that were moderately but significantly shorter.

Expressed TCRB transcripts were sequenced because the entire RNA isolate underwent reverse transcription. TCRdb's table, derived via immunoSEQ multiplex PCR, lists solely in-frame clones and lacks some. The table shows 200,000 to 300,000 clones, with roughly 22% occurring only once. The antigens for these receptors are not known. The sequencing sample was made of naive CD4+ T cells from blood. The receptors come from a woman aged 35 to 49 with type 1 diabetes.

This chain connects TRBV19 to TRBJ1-2, with 9 bases fitting TRBD1. V shed 3 bases and J 8 bases; nucleotides not matched to a gene: 4. The germline V gene encodes CDR1 LNHDA and CDR2 SQIVND (reference sequence). There are 13 residues in the CDR3. CDR3 loop: CASSIPDRGGYTF. CDR3 in DNA: TGTGCCAGTAGTATCCCGGACAGGGGAGGCTACACCTTC.

This clone was recorded a few times. The chain has TRBV28 and TRBJ1-1; D might be TRBD1 (5 bases). The CDR3 is made up of 16 amino acids. The germline V gene has CDR1 MDHEN and CDR2 SYDVKM. Trimming cost V 5 bases and J 4 bases, with 20 bases left between them. The CDR3 here is CASSLEMGRKVTEAFF. The DNA for the CDR3 is TGTGCCAGCAGTCTGGAAATGGGGCGCAAGGTCACTGAAGCTTTCTTT. Drawing the rest from reference TRBV28 and TRBJ1-1, the complete variable domain is DVKVTQSSRYLVKRTGEKVFLECVQDMDHENMFWYRQDPGLGLRLIYFSYDVKMKEKGDIPEGYSVSREKKERFSLILESASTNQTSMYLCASSLEMGRKVTEAFFGQGTRLTVV.

V and J are TRBV5-1 and TRBJ1-1; 8 bases are a match to TRBD1. The trim removed 4 bases at V and 0 bases at J, leaving 17 bases unmatched. CDR1 and CDR2 (germline): SGHRS, YFSETQ. The CDR3 consists of 19 residues. The CDR3 bases are TGCGCCAGCAGCCTGCGACCACAGGGGGTAGGGCAAATGAACACTGAAGCTTTCTTT. Translation: CASSLRPQGVGQMNTEAFF.

In this sample, this clone turned up a few times. The chain couples TRBV29-1 to TRBJ2-5; unclear D gene. Germline assignment: CDR1 SQVTM and CDR2 ANQGSEA. Deletions cut 4 bases from V and 0 bases from J, with 12 bases between. The CDR3 runs to 14 residues. The CDR3 DNA is TGCAGCGTTGGCATGCGGCTGTACCAAGAGACCCAGTACTTC. This translates into CSVGMRLYQETQYF.

The chain is built from TRBV2 and TRBJ2-2; the D is unclear. The CDR3 loop spans 14 amino acids. Germline V lookup: CDR1 SNHLY, CDR2 FYNNEI. Trimming stripped 5 bases from V and 1 base from J, with 8 bases between. The CDR3 DNA reads TGTGCCAGCAGTAAGTCAGAGAACACCGGGGAGCTGTTTTTT. Its protein is CASSKSENTGELFF.

This clone has only a few counts. J is TRBJ2-4 and V is TRBV7-2; TRBD1 aligns across 9 bases. The V and J ends lost 5 bases and 2 bases, in that order; junction bases with no gene match: 7. Per germline, CDR1 SGHTA and CDR2 FQGNSA. There are 16 residues in the CDR3. The CDR3 protein is CASSERTGEPKNIQYF. In DNA, the CDR3 is TGTGCCAGCAGCGAACGGACAGGGGAACCCAAAAACATTCAGTACTTC.

This rearrangement joins TRBV28 to TRBJ2-4; D unclear. The CDR3 is 14 residues long. V was trimmed by 6 bases and J by 0 bases, leaving 9 bases between them. The germline gives CDR1 MDHEN, CDR2 SYDVKM. The chain's CDR3 is CASRGDIAKNIQYF. DNA of the CDR3: TGTGCCAGCAGGGGTGACATAGCCAAAAACATTCAGTACTTC.

This clone has just a few counts. V usage is TRBV5-1 and J usage is TRBJ2-7, with 8 bases lining up with TRBD1. V dropped 4 bases and J dropped 5; count of bases not matched to a gene: 8. This CDR3 spans 14 amino acids. The germline V gene has CDR1 SGHRS and CDR2 YFSETQ. This CDR3 is CASSPGQGWDEQYF. CDR3 DNA: TGCGCCAGCAGCCCAGGACAGGGCTGGGACGAGCAGTACTTC.

The chain links TRBV5-1 to TRBJ1-2; D is perhaps TRBD1 (6 bases). CDR3 length equals 15 residues. Trimming cost V 6 bases and J 7 bases, with 22 bases left between them. CDR1 SGHRS and CDR2 YFSETQ come from the germline V gene. The CDR3 DNA reads TGCGCCAGCACCCCACTGGAGGGGGGGCGAGGTGGCTACACCTTC. It encodes CASTPLEGGRGGYTF.

The gene calls are TRBV11-1 and TRBJ2-1, with 7 bases aligning to TRBD2. The CDR3 is made up of 16 amino acids. The germline V gene has CDR1 SGHAT and CDR2 FQDESV (reference sequence). Unmatched junction bases numbered 10, after V lost 8 bases and J lost 0 bases. CDR3 sequence reads: CASGSGRASSYNEQFF. The CDR3 DNA reads as TGTGCCAGCGGAAGTGGGAGGGCGAGCTCCTACAATGAGCAGTTCTTC.